The 27 T cell receptor beta chains below all came from one sample that was sequenced in a study of sequential checkpoint blockade in melanoma. This table comes from immunoSEQ multiplex PCR, and its TCRdb copy is limited to in-frame clones, with some not included. Of nearly 300 clones listed, about 22% were seen once; the top ten hold under 25%. Sample treatment: randomized to nivolumab then ipilimumab (arm A) or the reverse (arm B). This sample comprised tumor tissue (inferred from file names), obtained from a patient given nivolumab and ipilimumab in sequence. The origin of the receptors is a human donor with melanoma.

V usage is TRBV6-8 and J usage is TRBJ1-1, with 9 bases matching TRBD1. With V trimmed by 6 bases and J by 4 bases, 0 bases remained unmatched. The CDR3 sequence is 12 residues long. CDR1 MNHGY and CDR2 SAAAGT come from the germline V gene. The CDR3 here is CASRTGGTEAFF. In DNA form, the CDR3 reads TGTGCCAGCAGGACAGGGGGCACTGAAGCTTTCTTT.

This clone showed up just a few times. The V call is TRBV6-8, the J call TRBJ1-2; the match to TRBD1 covers 7 bases. Germline V gene sequence: CDR1 MNHGY, CDR2 SAAAGT. The J segment lost 7 bases and the V segment lost 6 bases, leaving 8 bases of the junction unmatched. CDR3 length: 13 amino acids. CDR3 in amino acids: CASREGALGGYTF. As DNA, the CDR3 is TGTGCCAGCAGAGAGGGGGCCCTGGGTGGCTACACCTTC.

The V gene is TRBV11-3, the J gene TRBJ2-3, with TRBD2 identical over 14 bases. J lost 3 bases, V lost 5 bases, and 7 bases had no gene match. The CDR3 is made up of 17 amino acids. The germline CDR1 and CDR2 sequences are SGHNT and YENEEA. CDR3 region: CASSGTSGSGATDTQYF. The CDR3 region has the DNA TGTGCCAGCAGCGGGACTAGCGGGAGTGGGGCGACAGATACGCAGTATTTT.

This clone showed up just a few times. The V and J genes are TRBV12-5 and TRBJ2-3, with TRBD1 matching 7 bases. The germline gives CDR1 LGHNT, CDR2 FRNRAP. The CDR3 consists of 11 residues. The chain's CDR3 is CASQGDDTQYF. DNA of the CDR3: TGTGCCTCCCAGGGGGATGATACGCAGTATTTT.

The V call is TRBV6-8, the J call TRBJ2-7; tentatively, D is TRBD1 (6 bases). Between the trimmed V and J ends, which lost 0 bases and 2 bases, there was a span of 11 bases. This CDR3 has 15 residues. CDR1 MNHGY and CDR2 SAAAGT come from the germline V gene. As DNA, the CDR3 is TGTGCCAGCAGTTACTCCGCACAGGGACCCTACGAGCAGTACTTC. This sequence encodes CASSYSAQGPYEQYF.

By proportion, this clone is medium-sized. V gene TRBV11-3 combines with J gene TRBJ1-2; D not resolved. The germline V and J ends were trimmed by 3 bases and 2 bases, with 13 bases remaining between them. The CDR3 totals 15 residues. The germline V gene encodes CDR1 SGHNT and CDR2 YENEEA. The CDR3 here is CASSLEALMNYGYTF. The CDR3, as DNA: TGTGCCAGCAGCTTGGAGGCACTGATGAACTATGGCTACACCTTC.

This sequence joins TRBV11-3 and TRBJ1-2, with TRBD1 matching over 9 bases. With V trimmed by 7 bases and J by 2 bases, 8 bases remained unmatched. The CDR3 runs 15 residues. Germline V lookup: CDR1 SGHNT, CDR2 YENEEA. The DNA of the CDR3 is TGTGCCAGCACCGGACAGGGGCAGGGAAACTATGGCTACACCTTC. Protein product: CASTGQGQGNYGYTF.

This chain uses TRBV6-8 with TRBJ2-2, with 13 bases lining up with TRBD2. Germline CDR1 and CDR2: MNHGY and SAAAGT. Trimming cost V 6 bases and J 5 bases; bases outside gene matches: 3. The CDR3 consists of 15 residues. The CDR3 DNA reads TGTGCCAGCAGACCGGGACTAGCGGGGACCGGGGAGCTGTTTTTT. This encodes CASRPGLAGTGELFF.

V usage is TRBV18 and J usage is TRBJ2-1; 14 nucleotides agree with TRBD2. The CDR3 length is 14 residues. CDR1 and CDR2 (germline): KGHSH, LQKENI. V lost 4 bases and J lost 9; bases outside the gene matches: 2. The CDR3 coding sequence is TGTGCCAGCTCACGGGGACTAGCGGGAGTTGAGCAGTTCTTC. It encodes CASSRGLAGVEQFF.

The chain recombines TRBV9 with TRBJ2-2, with 9 bases lining up with TRBD2. Looked up from germline, CDR1 is SGDLS and CDR2 is YYNGEE. The V gene end was trimmed by 6 bases and the J gene end by 7 bases; junction bases not matched to a gene: 7. CDR3 length equals 14 residues. CDR3 region: CASKGNSGSGELFF. The DNA of the CDR3 is TGTGCCAGCAAGGGTAATAGCGGGAGCGGGGAGCTGTTTTTT.

This clone was observed a handful of times. This rearrangement joins TRBV4-1 to TRBJ2-1, with 7 nucleotides matching TRBD2. With V trimmed by 0 bases and J by 2 bases, 4 bases remained unmatched. This CDR3 contains 16 residues. Germline CDR1 is MGHRA and CDR2 is YSYEKL. The chain's CDR3 is CASSQDTAGTYNEQFF. The CDR3, as DNA: TGCGCCAGCAGCCAAGATACAGCGGGAACCTACAATGAGCAGTTCTTC.

This sequence joins TRBV25-1 and TRBJ1-1; 9 nucleotides agree with TRBD1. Germline-derived CDR1 and CDR2 are MGHDK and SYGVNS. The J segment lost 5 bases and the V segment lost 8 bases, leaving 15 bases of the junction unmatched. There are 16 residues in the CDR3. The CDR3 coding sequence is TGTGCCAGCCGTACGCGCACAGGGGGCCGTGGGACTGAAGCTTTCTTT. This codes for CASRTRTGGRGTEAFF.

This clone was seen a few times. In DNA form, the CDR3 reads TGTGCCTGGAGTGTAGCGGGGGGGCCCGCAGATACGCAGTATTTT. Protein: CAWSVAGGPADTQYF. This chain joins TRBV30 and TRBJ2-3, with 10 bases matching TRBD2. The CDR3 totals 15 residues. The V segment lost 0 bases and the J segment 4 bases; nucleotides outside the gene matches: 4. The germline CDR1 and CDR2 sequences are GTSNPN and SVGIG (reference sequence).

This clone has only a few counts. The chain employs TRBV11-3 and TRBJ2-5; maybe TRBD2 (5 bases). This CDR3 has 15 amino acids. The V and J ends lost 7 bases and 7 bases respectively, with 22 bases between them. Germline CDR1 is SGHNT and CDR2 is YENEEA. The CDR3 sequence: CASTTPFGLAATQYF. For the CDR3, the DNA is TGTGCCAGCACCACCCCATTCGGACTGGCGGCGACCCAGTACTTC.

The chain has TRBV5-1 and TRBJ2-3; D gene unclear. Trimming shortened V by 1 base and J by 3 bases, and 12 bases separated the two germline ends. The CDR3 contains 15 residues. Germline V gene sequence: CDR1 SGHRS, CDR2 YFSETQ. CDR3 in amino acids: CASSLLGKGTDTQYF. The CDR3 region has the DNA TGCGCCAGCAGCTTGTTAGGGAAAGGGACAGATACGCAGTATTTT. The full variable domain, rest sourced from reference TRBV5-1 and TRBJ2-3, is KAGVTQTPRYLIKTRGQQVTLSCSPISGHRSVSWYQQTPGQGLQFLFEYFSETQRNKGNFPGRFSGRQFSNSRSEMNVSTLELGDSALYLCASSLLGKGTDTQYFGPGTRLTVL.

A few counts support this clone. The chain has TRBV19 and TRBJ2-3; no clear D. CDR1 and CDR2 (germline): LNHDA, SQIVND (reference sequence). This CDR3 has 14 amino acids. Trimming pared 10 bases from V and 0 bases from J, leaving 14 bases between. CDR3: CATSTPFSTDTQYF. As DNA, the CDR3 is TGTGCCACCTCAACTCCATTCAGCACAGATACGCAGTATTTT.

The chain links TRBV6-8 to TRBJ1-2; D is possibly TRBD1 (6 bases). CDR3 length equals 15 residues. Trimming shortened V by 5 bases and J by 2 bases, and 15 bases separated the two germline ends. Germline CDR1 reads MNHGY; CDR2 reads SAAAGT. The CDR3 is CASSLFGGRNYGYTF. The CDR3 nucleotides read TGTGCCAGCAGTCTATTTGGGGGGCGCAACTATGGCTACACCTTC.

This rearrangement joins TRBV6-8 to TRBJ2-1; 10 nucleotides match TRBD2. The length of the CDR3 is 14 residues. The J segment lost 9 bases and the V segment lost 5 bases, leaving 7 bases of the junction unmatched. Looked up from germline, CDR1 is MNHGY and CDR2 is SAAAGT. The CDR3 bases are TGTGCCAGCAGTACCCTCGGACTAGCGGTTGAGCAGTTCTTC. Its translation: CASSTLGLAVEQFF.

The CDR3 DNA is TGTGCCAGCCACCGGGACGGTTTTTCCTACGAGCAGTACTTC. Its protein is CASHRDGFSYEQYF. The gene calls are TRBV9 and TRBJ2-7; D possibly matches TRBD1 or TRBD2 (5 bases each). This CDR3 contains 14 residues. Germline values: CDR1 SGDLS, CDR2 YYNGEE. V lost 7 bases and J lost 1, with 15 bases in between.

This clone turned up a few times. This chain uses TRBV7-5 with TRBJ2-3; the D segment call TRBD2 is taken from the table without a DNA check. TRBV7-5 is classified as a pseudogene. The CDR3 runs to 14 residues. This CDR3 reads CASSQGLSTDTQYF. The CDR3 region has the DNA TGTGCCAGCAGCCAGGGACTATCCACAGATACGCAGTATTTT.

There are a few counts of this clone. This CDR3 is CACRRGAHTEAFF. DNA for the CDR3: TGTGCCTGTCGTCGGGGGGCGCACACTGAAGCTTTCTTT. This chain joins TRBV19 and TRBJ1-1, with a weak D call TRBD1 (6 bases). This CDR3 is 13 amino acids long. With 11 bases removed from V and 3 bases from J, the gap between germline ends came to 16 bases. Germline V lookup: CDR1 LNHDA, CDR2 SQIVND (reference sequence).

This chain links TRBV5-1 with TRBJ2-2; D gene uncertain. With 1 base removed from V and 1 base from J, the gap between germline ends came to 8 bases. The CDR3 sequence is 15 residues long. In germline, CDR1 is SGHRS, CDR2 YFSETQ. CDR3 in amino acids: CASSLIPENTGELFF. CDR3 nucleotides: TGCGCCAGCAGCTTGATCCCAGAGAACACCGGGGAGCTGTTTTTT.

This clone is labeled large. CDR3 protein: CASRPLAGKAYEQYF. For the CDR3, the DNA is TGTGCCAGCAGACCACTAGCGGGAAAGGCCTACGAGCAGTACTTC. The gene calls are TRBV11-3 and TRBJ2-7, with TRBD2 identical over 10 bases. J lost 2 bases, V lost 6 bases, and 7 bases had no gene match. The CDR3 covers 15 residues. The germline V gene encodes CDR1 SGHNT and CDR2 YENEEA.

V and J are TRBV9 and TRBJ1-2; tentatively, D is TRBD1 (5 bases). The CDR3 sequence is 14 residues long. In germline, CDR1 is SGDLS, CDR2 YYNGEE. Trimming pared 1 base from V and 4 bases from J, leaving 11 bases between. CDR3 DNA sequence: TGTGCCAGCAGCGTAACCGACAGCCCCTATGGCTACACCTTC. Amino acids: CASSVTDSPYGYTF.

The CDR3 region is CASLSKSSYEQYF. The DNA for the CDR3 is TGTGCCAGCCTAAGTAAGAGCTCCTACGAGCAGTACTTC. The chain is built from TRBV6-8 and TRBJ2-7; D unresolved. Germline V CDR1 and CDR2: MNHGY, SAAAGT. Trimming stripped 8 bases from V and 0 bases from J, with 11 bases between. CDR3 length: 13 residues.

By proportion, this clone is medium-sized. The gene calls are TRBV9 and TRBJ1-6; D ambiguous. Trimming cost V 5 bases and J 7 bases, with 22 bases left between them. The CDR3 totals 17 residues. From germline, CDR1 is SGDLS and CDR2 YYNGEE. CDR3 amino acids: CASSEWPATGLNSPLHF. The CDR3 bases are TGTGCCAGCAGTGAATGGCCCGCGACTGGACTAAATTCACCCCTCCACTTT.

This clone was observed a handful of times. The chain uses TRBV11-3 and TRBJ1-6, with D perhaps TRBD1 (5 bases). The V and J ends lost 4 bases and 0 bases respectively, with 13 bases between them. Germline V gene lookup returns CDR1 SGHNT and CDR2 YENEEA. The CDR3 is made up of 17 amino acids. CDR3 nucleotide sequence: TGTGCCAGCAGCTCCCGGGACTCAAGCTCCTATAATTCACCCCTCCACTTT. Translation gives CASSSRDSSSYNSPLHF.